The 24 T cell receptor beta chains given below trace back to one sample, sequenced in a study of beta chain features in type 1 diabetes. Findings and caveats of the study: Among all four CD4+ subsets, Type 1 diabetes patients had TCRB CDR3s that were moderately but significantly shorter.

As every portion of the isolated RNA was reverse transcribed, the sequencing read expressed TCRB transcripts. TCRdb keeps only in-frame clones here, not all; method: immunoSEQ multiplex PCR. The sample records about 70,000 clones, around 49% being singletons. Antigens of these TCRs are unknown. The sequencing input was central memory CD4+ T cells from blood. The receptors derive from a man aged 25-45 years with type 1 diabetes.

The chain employs TRBV2 and TRBJ1-1, with D possibly being TRBD1 (5 bases). This CDR3 has 14 residues. The V gene lost 3 bases and the J gene lost 4 bases, with 12 bases spanning the gap. In germline, CDR1 is SNHLY, CDR2 FYNNEI. The CDR3 bases are TGTGCCAGCAGTGACGCCAGGGCGGTCACTGAAGCTTTCTTT. Amino acids: CASSDARAVTEAFF.

The CDR3 loop reads CASSRRQNTEAFF. In nucleotides, the CDR3 is TGTGCCAGCAGCCGCAGACAGAACACTGAAGCTTTCTTT. The rearrangement links TRBV5-6 to TRBJ1-1; D not certain. Germline assignment: CDR1 SGHDT and CDR2 YYEEEE. The V and J ends lost 4 bases and 1 base respectively, with 8 bases between them. The CDR3 runs to 13 residues.

This clone was counted a few times. This chain uses TRBV2 with TRBJ2-5; 10 positions match TRBD2. The CDR3 runs 15 residues. Germline trimming cut 3 bases from V and 5 bases from J; bases unmatched to any gene: 6. CDR1 is SNHLY and CDR2 is FYNNEI in the germline V gene. CDR3 sequence: CASSDLAGGAETQYF. CDR3 sequence (DNA): TGTGCCAGCAGTGACTTAGCGGGAGGTGCTGAGACCCAGTACTTC.

This clone has more than one count but fewer than ten. The rearrangement joins TRBV20-1 to TRBJ2-1; maybe TRBD2 (5 bases). The CDR3 spans 11 residues. The germline CDR1 and CDR2 sequences are DFQATT and SNEGSKA (reference sequence). Trimming took 1 base from V and 10 from J, leaving 8 bases between them. CDR3 loop: CSARGGEEQFF. CDR3 sequence (DNA): TGCAGTGCTAGAGGGGGAGAGGAGCAGTTCTTC.

The chain links TRBV29-1 to TRBJ1-2; D is unresolved. V lost 2 bases, J lost 0 bases, and 7 bases lay in between. The CDR3 spans 13 residues. Germline V lookup: CDR1 SQVTM, CDR2 ANQGSEA. CDR3 sequence: CSVESGANYGYTF. CDR3 nucleotides: TGCAGCGTTGAATCCGGGGCTAACTATGGCTACACCTTC. The full variable domain, in which reference TRBV29-1 and TRBJ1-2 provide the parts outside the CDR3, is SAVISQKPSRDICQRGTSLTIQCQVDSQVTMMFWYRQQPGQSLTLIATANQGSEATYESGFVIDKFPISRPNLTFSTLTVSNMSPEDSSIYLCSVESGANYGYTFGSGTRLTVV.

This clone has a handful of counts. The V call is TRBV5-1, the J call TRBJ2-7; perhaps TRBD1 as D (6 bases). With 0 bases removed from V and 3 bases from J, the gap between germline ends came to 13 bases. The CDR3 runs 15 residues. CDR1 and CDR2 (germline): SGHRS, YFSETQ. CDR3 amino acids: CASSLEGDTSYEQYF. The DNA of the CDR3 is TGCGCCAGCAGCTTGGAAGGGGACACTAGCTACGAGCAGTACTTC.

This clone was counted a few times. V and J are TRBV6-6 and TRBJ2-3, with TRBD2 as a possible D gene (6 bases). Germline CDR1 reads MNHNY; CDR2 reads SVGAGI (reference sequence). CDR3 size: 12 residues. V was clipped by 8 bases and J by 6 bases, with 12 bases between them. The CDR3 protein is CASAPGLDTQYF. DNA for the CDR3: TGTGCCAGCGCACCGGGACTCGATACGCAGTATTTT.

The chain is built from TRBV5-1 and TRBJ2-1; 7 nucleotides line up with TRBD1. After removal of 0 bases from V and 4 bases from J, the junction contained 4 bases not matched to a gene. Germline V lookup: CDR1 SGHRS, CDR2 YFSETQ. The CDR3 sequence is 15 residues long. CDR3 in amino acids: CASSLASGGYNEQFF. In nucleotides, the CDR3 is TGCGCCAGCAGCTTGGCTTCAGGGGGATACAATGAGCAGTTCTTC.

V gene TRBV2 combines with J gene TRBJ1-1; no definite D call. Germline V gives CDR1 SNHLY, CDR2 FYNNEI. V gave up 6 bases and J gave up 1 base, with 12 bases separating them. CDR3 size: 14 residues. CDR3 loop: CASSTAVANTEAFF. The CDR3, as DNA: TGTGCCAGCAGCACCGCCGTGGCGAACACTGAAGCTTTCTTT.

There are a few counts of this clone. V gene TRBV2 combines with J gene TRBJ1-2, with 8 bases aligning to TRBD1. V shed 4 bases, J shed 8 bases, and the junction held 12 bases outside the gene matches. This CDR3 has 15 amino acids. The germline V gene has CDR1 SNHLY and CDR2 FYNNEI. The CDR3 DNA reads TGTGCCAGCAGTGCAGTAGCAGGGGGCGCGGGAGGCTACACCTTC. This encodes CASSAVAGGAGGYTF.

The chain links TRBV5-6 to TRBJ1-6; 10 bases are shared with TRBD1. The germline V gene has CDR1 SGHDT and CDR2 YYEEEE. V was clipped by 3 bases and J by 4 bases; unmatched bases: 10. There are 18 residues in the CDR3. In DNA form, the CDR3 reads TGTGCCAGCAGCTGGGGACAGGGGTCTTACGAATATAATTCACCCCTCCACTTT. Translated, it gives CASSWGQGSYEYNSPLHF.

CDR3 in DNA: TGTGCCAGCAGCTTAGTTGATAGCGTGCTGTTTTTT. Translated, it gives CASSLVDSVLFF. This sequence joins TRBV11-2 and TRBJ2-2, with D maybe TRBD2 (5 bases). This CDR3 has 12 residues. CDR1 is SGHAT and CDR2 is FQNNGV in the germline V gene. Trimming took off 1 base at V and 13 bases at J, with 10 bases between the two ends.

The J gene is TRBJ1-2, the V gene TRBV6-5; 9 bases align to TRBD1. Per germline, CDR1 MNHEY and CDR2 SVGAGI. This CDR3 spans 15 amino acids. V lost 4 bases and J lost 6; bases outside the gene matches: 9. Here the CDR3 reads CASSSNRGRGDGYTF. For the CDR3, the DNA is TGTGCCAGCAGTTCGAACAGGGGGCGGGGAGATGGCTACACCTTC.

This clone was seen a few times. V gene TRBV14 combines with J gene TRBJ2-7; D is undetermined. The germline V gene encodes CDR1 SGHDN and CDR2 FVKESK. With 0 bases removed from V and 0 bases from J, the gap between germline ends came to 12 bases. The CDR3 sequence is 16 residues long. The CDR3 sequence is CASSQDRFPVSYEQYF. Written as DNA, the CDR3 is TGTGCCAGCAGCCAAGACAGGTTCCCTGTCTCCTACGAGCAGTACTTC. Together with reference TRBV14 and TRBJ2-7, the CDR3 gives the full variable domain: EAGVTQFPSHSVIEKGQTVTLRCDPISGHDNLYWYRRVMGKEIKFLLHFVKESKQDESGMPNNRFLAERTGGTYSTLKVQPAELEDSGVYFCASSQDRFPVSYEQYFGPGTRLTVT.

This clone was counted once. The genes are TRBV7-2 and TRBJ2-3; 11 nucleotides match TRBD2. With V trimmed by 5 bases and J by 2 bases, 6 bases remained unmatched. This CDR3 is 16 amino acids long. Germline V lookup: CDR1 SGHTA, CDR2 FQGNSA. The CDR3 nucleotides read TGTGCCAGCAGCCAGACTAGCGGGGCTTCCACAGATACGCAGTATTTT. Translated: CASSQTSGASTDTQYF.

The table lists this clone with a few counts. This chain joins TRBV4-1 and TRBJ1-2; D unresolved. V lost 1 base to trimming and J lost 3 bases, with 3 bases between them. CDR3 length: 12 amino acids. Germline V gene lookup returns CDR1 MGHRA and CDR2 YSYEKL. CDR3 in amino acids: CASSQVDYGYTF. CDR3 nucleotide sequence: TGCGCCAGCAGCCAAGTCGACTATGGCTACACCTTC.

This clone appeared a few times. J is TRBJ2-1 and V is TRBV5-6; TRBD1 matches 10 bases. Germline assignment: CDR1 SGHDT and CDR2 YYEEEE. The V and J ends lost 0 bases and 12 bases, in that order; junction bases with no gene match: 6. CDR3 size: 14 residues. The CDR3 region is CASSLVGTGVGQFF. As DNA, the CDR3 is TGTGCCAGCAGCTTGGTCGGGACAGGGGTAGGGCAGTTCTTC.

This clone was detected only a few times. V usage is TRBV7-9 and J usage is TRBJ2-7, with D possibly being TRBD2 (5 bases). This CDR3 spans 15 amino acids. Germline V gene sequence: CDR1 SEHNR, CDR2 FQNEAQ (reference sequence). The ends were cut back, 4 bases at V and 0 bases at J, with 13 bases in the middle. CDR3 amino acids: CASSSRSGISYEQYF. The DNA of the CDR3 is TGTGCCAGCAGCTCGAGGTCGGGGATCTCCTACGAGCAGTACTTC.

J is TRBJ2-3 and V is TRBV25-1; perhaps TRBD2 as D (5 bases). The V end was cut by 5 bases, the J end by 3 bases, with 15 bases between. Germline V gene data show CDR1 as MGHDK and CDR2 as SYGVNS. CDR3 length: 15 residues. DNA for the CDR3: TGTGCCAGCAGTTTCCGGAGTTGGAGGACAGATACGCAGTATTTT. It encodes CASSFRSWRTDTQYF.

This sequence joins TRBV9 and TRBJ2-5, with 8 positions matching TRBD2. The CDR3 covers 17 residues. Per germline, CDR1 SGDLS and CDR2 YYNGEE. Losses at the gene ends were 0 bases for V and 5 bases for J; bases not matched to a gene: 12. For the CDR3, the DNA is TGTGCCAGCAGCGTAGGGACGGCTAGCGGGCGTGGTGAGACCCAGTACTTC. It specifies CASSVGTASGRGETQYF.

The chain couples TRBV6-1 to TRBJ2-7; 8 positions agree with TRBD1. Germline trimming cut 7 bases from V and 6 bases from J; bases unmatched to any gene: 11. Germline V gives CDR1 MNHNS, CDR2 SASEGT. The CDR3 is 14 amino acids. The CDR3, as DNA: TGTGCCAGCATAAGACAGGGGTCGGCATCCGAGCAGTACTTC. It specifies CASIRQGSASEQYF.

The chain has TRBV4-1 and TRBJ2-7; 9 positions agree with TRBD1. There are 20 residues in the CDR3. After removal of 0 bases from V and 1 base from J, the junction contained 16 bases not matched to a gene. In germline, CDR1 is MGHRA, CDR2 YSYEKL. As DNA, the CDR3 is TGCGCCAGCAGCCAAGATCGCACGGGAACAGGGACAGGGACTTCCTACGAGCAGTACTTC. Its protein product is CASSQDRTGTGTGTSYEQYF.

The chain uses TRBV30 and TRBJ1-2; TRBD1 might be the D (5 bases). Trimming removed 4 bases at V and 3 bases at J, with 15 bases between. Germline V lookup: CDR1 GTSNPN, CDR2 SVGIG (reference sequence). The CDR3 spans 14 residues. The CDR3 is CAWNPPGSYYGYTF. The CDR3 DNA is TGTGCCTGGAATCCCCCAGGGTCTTACTATGGCTACACCTTC.

This clone was seen just once. This same CDR3 is encoded by further DNA sequences in the sample. The chain carries TRBV10-1 and TRBJ2-5; TRBD2 matches 11 bases. From germline, CDR1 is WNHNN and CDR2 SYGVQD (reference sequence). The J segment lost 2 bases and the V segment lost 6 bases, leaving 5 bases of the junction unmatched. This CDR3 is 15 amino acids long. The CDR3 DNA reads as TGCGCCAGCAGCGCCGGGACTAGCGGACAAGAGACCCAGTACTTC. Its translation: CASSAGTSGQETQYF.